Listed here are 27 T cell receptor beta chains from one sample, sequenced in a study of cytomegalovirus exposure and HLA in healthy donors. With 60 Vbeta and 13 Jbeta primers, the PCR was carried out. The assay was immunoSEQ multiplex PCR, and TCRdb's table has in-frame clones only and misses some. The sample holds tens of thousands of clones, approximately 78% seen once. Sequencing was carried out using PBMCs. The receptors derive from a man younger than 35 in good health and CMV-seropositive.

The CDR3 bases are TGCGCCAGCAGCCCCGGTGTGGACACTGAAGCTTTCTTT. It codes for CASSPGVDTEAFF. This sequence joins TRBV5-1 and TRBJ1-1; no clear D gene. The V gene's germline CDR1 is SGHRS and CDR2 YFSETQ. Trimming left V 4 bases short and J 3 bases short, with 10 bases between. The CDR3 runs to 13 residues.

The chain uses TRBV6-5 and TRBJ2-7; maybe TRBD1 (6 bases). The V gene lost 0 bases and the J gene lost 5 bases, with 11 bases spanning the gap. The CDR3 sequence is 14 residues long. Germline-derived CDR1 and CDR2 are MNHEY and SVGAGI. The DNA of the CDR3 is TGTGCCAGCAGTTACTCGCAGGGGTTCAACGAGCAGTACTTC. Protein product: CASSYSQGFNEQYF.

The J gene is TRBJ2-3, the V gene TRBV9, with D perhaps TRBD1 (6 bases). This CDR3 is built from 14 residues. V lost 0 bases to trimming and J lost 4 bases, with 9 bases between them. The germline V gene has CDR1 SGDLS and CDR2 YYNGEE. The CDR3 DNA reads TGTGCCAGCAGCGTAGGGGACACTCCAGATACGCAGTATTTT. Amino acids: CASSVGDTPDTQYF.

J is TRBJ2-5 and V is TRBV29-1, with TRBD2 matching over 10 bases. Unmatched junction bases numbered 12, after V lost 4 bases and J lost 1 base. The germline V gene encodes CDR1 SQVTM and CDR2 ANQGSEA. CDR3 length: 17 residues. The CDR3 sequence is CSVGGLRLAGSQETQYF. For the CDR3, the DNA is TGCAGCGTTGGTGGGCTACGACTAGCGGGCTCCCAAGAGACCCAGTACTTC.

This sequence joins TRBV9 and TRBJ2-1, with 7 bases lining up with TRBD1. The CDR3 spans 14 residues. CDR1 SGDLS and CDR2 YYNGEE come from the germline V gene. V lost 5 bases to trimming and J lost 6 bases; unmatched junction nucleotides: 8. CDR3 bases: TGTGCCAGCAGTCGCTCACAGGGGTTCAATGAGCAGTTCTTC. It codes for CASSRSQGFNEQFF.

Ten or more counts support this clone. V and J are TRBV7-9 and TRBJ1-1; D gene uncertain. With 2 bases removed from V and 7 bases from J, the gap between germline ends came to 8 bases. Germline assignment: CDR1 SEHNR and CDR2 FQNEAQ (reference sequence). The CDR3 has 12 residues. CDR3 region: CASSLIGGEAFF. The CDR3 bases are TGTGCCAGCAGCTTAATTGGAGGTGAAGCTTTCTTT.

This sequence joins TRBV27 and TRBJ2-5, with D possibly matching TRBD1 (5 bases). The V gene's germline CDR1 is MNHEY and CDR2 SMNVEV (reference sequence). There are 13 residues in the CDR3. The V gene lost 4 bases and the J gene lost 1 base, with 7 bases spanning the gap. CDR3 nucleotide sequence: TGTGCCAGCAGTTGGGGCAGCCAAGAGACCCAGTACTTC. Translated: CASSWGSQETQYF.

With respect to this clone: This may be a read error, as it is one base from a much larger clone. This chain joins TRBV7-2 and TRBJ2-1, with 9 nucleotides matching TRBD1. The CDR3 loop spans 15 amino acids. V dropped 4 bases and J dropped 2; count of bases not matched to a gene: 3. CDR1 is SGHTA, CDR2 FQGNSA, per germline. CDR3 amino acids: CASSSGTGPYNEQFF. CDR3 DNA: TGTGCCAGCAGCTCAGGGACAGGGCCCTACAATGAGCAGTTCTTC.

For the CDR3, the DNA is TGTGCTAGTGGCCAGGGGGTGGGCTATGGCTACACCTTC. Amino acids: CASGQGVGYGYTF. The chain links TRBV12-5 to TRBJ1-2; the match to TRBD1 covers 7 bases. Germline V gene data show CDR1 as LGHNT and CDR2 as FRNRAP. CDR3 size: 13 residues. Losses at the gene ends were 6 bases for V and 4 bases for J; bases not matched to a gene: 5.

The chain carries TRBV15 and TRBJ1-5; a possible D gene is TRBD1 (5 bases). The germline V and J ends were trimmed by 5 bases and 0 bases, with 8 bases remaining between them. Per germline, CDR1 LNHNV and CDR2 YYDKDF (reference sequence). The CDR3 is 14 residues long. The CDR3 sequence is CATSGDFSNQPQHF. The DNA for the CDR3 is TGTGCCACCAGCGGGGACTTTAGCAATCAGCCCCAGCATTTT.

The DNA of the CDR3 is TGTGCCAGCAGTCCCGGGGGAGACAAGAGCTCCTACGAGCAGTACTTC. It is translated as CASSPGGDKSSYEQYF. The J gene is TRBJ2-7, the V gene TRBV21-1; the table's D call TRBD2 went unverified against the DNA. TRBV21-1 is a known pseudogene. The CDR3 sequence is 16 residues long.

This rearrangement joins TRBV30 to TRBJ1-1; D remains ambiguous. Deletions cut 7 bases from V and 5 bases from J, with 11 bases between. The CDR3 runs to 11 residues. Germline CDR1 reads GTSNPN; CDR2 reads SVGIG (reference sequence). CDR3: CALDVGTEAFF. CDR3 DNA sequence: TGTGCCTTGGATGTCGGGACTGAAGCTTTCTTT.

The gene calls are TRBV10-3 and TRBJ2-7; TRBD1 matches at 10 bases. This CDR3 is built from 14 residues. With 8 bases clipped from V and 5 bases from J, the junction kept 9 bases outside the gene matches. Germline V gives CDR1 ENHRY, CDR2 SYGVKD. The CDR3 is CAIGETGQGNEQYF. CDR3 sequence (DNA): TGTGCCATCGGGGAAACGGGACAGGGGAACGAGCAGTACTTC.

The rearrangement joins TRBV7-9 to TRBJ2-3; a weak D match, TRBD1 (6 bases). Germline V gene lookup returns CDR1 SEHNR and CDR2 FQNEAQ (reference sequence). The V and J ends lost 5 bases and 0 bases respectively, with 12 bases between them. This CDR3 has 15 residues. CDR3 loop: CASSQGTPSTDTQYF. In DNA form, the CDR3 reads TGTGCCAGCAGCCAAGGGACACCGAGCACAGATACGCAGTATTTT.

The V gene is TRBV7-9, the J gene TRBJ1-1; 10 bases match TRBD1. This CDR3 comprises 15 residues. The germline gives CDR1 SEHNR, CDR2 FQNEAQ (reference sequence). Trimming took 1 base from V and 7 from J; bases not matched to a gene: 6. CDR3: CASSLVGTGAREAFF. The CDR3 DNA is TGTGCCAGCAGCTTAGTTGGGACAGGGGCCCGTGAAGCTTTCTTT.

CDR3 protein: CASTLTLAGETQYF. CDR3 nucleotides: TGTGCCAGCACCCTTACACTAGCGGGAGAGACCCAGTACTTC. The rearrangement uses TRBV7-8 and TRBJ2-5; 9 nucleotides line up with TRBD2. In germline, CDR1 is SGHVS, CDR2 FQNEAQ. V lost 7 bases, J lost 4 bases, and 7 bases stayed unmatched. This CDR3 is 14 amino acids long.

This chain connects TRBV6-5 to TRBJ1-5; the D is unclear. The V and J ends lost 4 bases and 1 base respectively, with 8 bases between them. Germline lookup yields CDR1 MNHEY and CDR2 SVGAGI. The CDR3 runs to 14 residues. The chain's CDR3 is CASSSPGSNQPQHF. CDR3 DNA: TGTGCCAGCAGTTCCCCGGGGAGCAATCAGCCCCAGCATTTT.

This clone appeared a single time. The rearrangement uses TRBV4-1 and TRBJ2-7, with D perhaps TRBD2 (6 bases). V shed 4 bases and J shed 4 bases, with 17 bases lying between them. The CDR3 loop spans 15 amino acids. Germline V gives CDR1 MGHRA, CDR2 YSYEKL. CDR3 residues: CASSPQYSGEYEQYF. The CDR3, as DNA: TGCGCCAGCAGCCCTCAATATAGCGGAGAATACGAGCAGTACTTC.

The chain couples TRBV7-8 to TRBJ1-1; maybe TRBD1 (6 bases). Germline V gene data show CDR1 as SGHVS and CDR2 as FQNEAQ. This CDR3 has 16 amino acids. The ends were cut back, 5 bases at V and 1 base at J, with 17 bases in the middle. The CDR3 region is CASSIYSGTQNTEAFF. The CDR3 coding sequence is TGTGCCAGCAGCATATACTCCGGGACACAGAACACTGAAGCTTTCTTT.

This clone showed up just once. This chain joins TRBV11-3 and TRBJ1-3; D perhaps matches TRBD1 (5 bases). The V end lost 3 bases, the J end lost 0 bases, and 9 bases lay between the germline ends. This CDR3 contains 15 residues. CDR1 is SGHNT, CDR2 YENEEA, per germline. CDR3 nucleotides: TGTGCCAGCAGCTTGGGGGGTGACTCTGGAAACACCATATATTTT. This codes for CASSLGGDSGNTIYF.

The genes are TRBV2 and TRBJ1-5, with 9 bases fitting TRBD1. The trim removed 6 bases at V and 0 bases at J, leaving 6 bases unmatched. The CDR3 covers 16 residues. The germline CDR1 and CDR2 sequences are SNHLY and FYNNEI. CDR3 coding DNA: TGTGCCAGCAGGTATGGGACAGGGCCTAGCAATCAGCCCCAGCATTTT. Protein product: CASRYGTGPSNQPQHF.

This clone has only one observation. This rearrangement joins TRBV30 to TRBJ1-4, with TRBD1 identical over 7 bases. V dropped 1 base and J dropped 7; count of bases not matched to a gene: 3. The CDR3 is made up of 13 amino acids. Germline V CDR1 and CDR2: GTSNPN, SVGIG (reference sequence). CDR3 region: CAWSEQGPEKLFF. The CDR3 nucleotides read TGTGCCTGGAGTGAACAGGGGCCTGAAAAACTGTTTTTT.

The chain uses TRBV7-9 and TRBJ2-1; perhaps TRBD2 as D (6 bases). Trimming shortened V by 11 bases and J by 3 bases, and 17 bases separated the two germline ends. Germline V gene data show CDR1 as SEHNR and CDR2 as FQNEAQ (reference sequence). The CDR3 is made up of 14 amino acids. CDR3 sequence reads: CAAGNSGFYNEQFF. CDR3 in DNA: TGTGCCGCTGGTAATAGCGGATTCTACAATGAGCAGTTCTTC.

V is TRBV7-8 and J is TRBJ2-7; D unresolved. Per germline, CDR1 SGHVS and CDR2 FQNEAQ. Trimming left V 5 bases short and J 3 bases short, with 17 bases between. The CDR3 contains 15 residues. The CDR3 here is CASSPDRWNSYEQYF. CDR3 in DNA: TGTGCCAGCAGCCCAGATCGGTGGAACAGCTACGAGCAGTACTTC.

The chain is built from TRBV4-1 and TRBJ2-5; D not certain. The CDR3 extends over 15 amino acids. Germline V CDR1 and CDR2: MGHRA, YSYEKL. V was cut by 0 bases and J by 4 bases, with 12 bases left in between. The CDR3 coding sequence is TGCGCCAGCAGCCAAGATGGCCAGTCGGGAGAGACCCAGTACTTC. Amino acid sequence: CASSQDGQSGETQYF.

The chain couples TRBV6-5 to TRBJ2-7; tentatively, D is TRBD2 (5 bases). Trimming shortened V by 0 bases and J by 7 bases, and 7 bases separated the two germline ends. The germline V gene has CDR1 MNHEY and CDR2 SVGAGI. The CDR3 has 12 residues. Written as DNA, the CDR3 is TGTGCCAGCAGTTACTCTAGAGGGGAGCAGTACTTC. This sequence encodes CASSYSRGEQYF.

The chain couples TRBV29-1 to TRBJ2-5; no definite D call. The germline V gene encodes CDR1 SQVTM and CDR2 ANQGSEA. There are 13 residues in the CDR3. V dropped 6 bases and J dropped 4 bases, with 15 bases sitting between them. The CDR3 is CSVRGLLRETQYF. CDR3 bases: TGCAGCGTCCGAGGCCTATTGAGAGAGACCCAGTACTTC.